Listed below are T cell receptor beta chains from one sample, sequenced in a study of identical twins. TCRdb passed the 5' RACE reads through MiXCR, listing each CDR3 protein once. Seen here are some 760,000 distinct CDR3 sequences, about 20% observed once, and the top ten hold less than 15%. The sample also formed part of further work on T cells expressing NK-cell markers.

The sequencing sample was made of PBMCs. The receptors come from a woman between 18 and 29 years old in good health. CDR3s include the opening cysteine and the closing phenylalanine or tryptophan. The D gene is left open where the match is weak. Not every row has a clone size; where given, it reads once, few, many or a size class.

j_call,v_call,clone_size,d_call,cdr3_nt,cdr3_aa
TRBJ2-1,TRBV2,.,.,TGTGCCAGCAGCCCAGGCGCTAGCGCCCGGGGTGGTGAGCAGTTCTTC,CASSPGASARGGEQFF
TRBJ1-6,TRBV6-1,few,.,TGTGCCAGCAGCCCGAGCGGCTTGCGGAGTTTGGACTATAATTCACCCCTCCACTTT,CASSPSGLRSLDYNSPLHF
TRBJ2-7,TRBV12-3/TRBV12-4,.,TRBD2,TGTGCCAGCAGTGCAGCGGGACTAGCCTCCTACGAGCAGTACTTC,CASSAAGLASYEQYF
TRBJ2-3,TRBV10-3,many,.,TGTGCCATCAGTGAACCCTTGGAGGGCGGGTCAACAGATACGCAGTATTTT,CAISEPLEGGSTDTQYF
TRBJ2-5,TRBV12-3/TRBV12-4,few,TRBD1,TGTGCCAGCAGTTTTCTTGGACAGGCCCAAGAGACCCAGTACTTC,CASSFLGQAQETQYF
TRBJ2-7,TRBV7-9,.,.,TGTGCCAGCAGCCACCGGACACAATCCTACGAGCAGTACTTC,CASSHRTQSYEQYF
TRBJ1-2,TRBV25-1,.,.,TGTGCCAGCAGTGAAACAATAGGGACCTCCGTATATTTC,CASSETIGTSVYF
TRBJ2-5,TRBV7-9,.,TRBD2,TGTGCCAGCAGCACCGGGACTAGCGGTAAAGAGACCCAGTACTTC,CASSTGTSGKETQYF
TRBJ2-1,TRBV20-1,few,.,TGCAGTGCTAGAGCTGTAGTCTTCTACAATGAGCAGTTCTTC,CSARAVVFYNEQFF
TRBJ2-5,TRBV9,many,.,TGTGCCAGCAGCGTAGGTTCACAGGGAGGGGAGACCCAGTACTTC,CASSVGSQGGETQYF
TRBJ2-5,TRBV11-1,.,TRBD2,TGTGCCAGCAGCCACACTAGCGGGAGGGCCGACCCCCACAGCGGGAAGACCCAGTACTTC,CASSHTSGRADPHSGKTQYF
TRBJ1-2,TRBV20-1,.,.,TGCAGTGCCGCGGGAGGGGGGAGTTATGGCTACACCTTC,CSAAGGGSYGYTF
TRBJ1-2,TRBV12-3/TRBV12-4,.,.,TGTGCCAGCAACTCCAGGGTTGACTATGGCTACACCTTC,CASNSRVDYGYTF
TRBJ2-7,TRBV5-1,few,.,TGCGCCAGCAGGAGGTTCATCTACGAGCAGTACTTC,CASRRFIYEQYF
TRBJ2-2,TRBV9,few,TRBD2,TGTGCCAGCAGCGTAGAGGGAGCGGGGAGTACCGGGGAGCTGTTTTTT,CASSVEGAGSTGELFF
TRBJ1-5,TRBV6-1,.,.,TGTGCCAGCAGAGGGACCCGTACTAATCAGCCCCAGCATTTT,CASRGTRTNQPQHF
TRBJ2-7,TRBV6-1,many,TRBD1,TGTGCCAGCAGGGCGGGACAGGGTTCCTACGAGCAGTACTTC,CASRAGQGSYEQYF
TRBJ2-7,TRBV6-2/TRBV6-3,few,.,TGTGCCAGCATCCCCACAGGCCGTTTCGACGAGCAGTACTTC,CASIPTGRFDEQYF
TRBJ1-2,TRBV7-8,.,.,TGTGCCAGCAGCTTAGAACGGATCCCCTATGGCTACACCTTC,CASSLERIPYGYTF
TRBJ2-7,TRBV20-1,few,TRBD1,TGCAGTGCTAGAGTCCACAGGGGCAGCTCCTACGAGCAGTACTTC,CSARVHRGSSYEQYF
TRBJ1-1,TRBV10-3,few,TRBD1,TGTGCCATCAGCCCAGGGGGAGGGAACACTGAAGCTTTCTTT,CAISPGGGNTEAFF
TRBJ2-1,TRBV6-6,few,TRBD1,TGTGCCAGCAGTACAGGGGGACGTGAGCAGTTCTTC,CASSTGGREQFF
TRBJ2-1,TRBV18,.,.,TGTGCCAGCACCAAGGGCCCCTACAATGAGCAGTTCTTC,CASTKGPYNEQFF
TRBJ2-1,TRBV4-1,few,TRBD1,TGCGCCAGCAGCCAAGAGTCCAGGGGGAATGAGCAGTTCTTC,CASSQESRGNEQFF
TRBJ1-1,TRBV27,.,.,TGTGCCAGCACTGGTGCCTGGAACACTGAAGCTTTCTTT,CASTGAWNTEAFF
TRBJ2-2,TRBV7-6,.,TRBD2,TGTGCCAGCAGCCCACTAAGGACTAGCGGGATAGGGGCCGGGGAGCTGTTTTTT,CASSPLRTSGIGAGELFF
TRBJ2-7,TRBV12-3/TRBV12-4,few,TRBD2,TGTGCCAGCAGTTTAAGACTAGCGGGAGCTAAATACGAGCAGTACTTC,CASSLRLAGAKYEQYF
TRBJ2-1,TRBV20-1,many,.,TGCAGTGCTAGAGATCAAACCGGAGGGGACTACAATGAGCAGTTCTTC,CSARDQTGGDYNEQFF
TRBJ2-3,TRBV11-2,.,.,TGTGCCAGCAGCTCCCCACTAACTGGAGGGACAGATACGCAGTATTTT,CASSSPLTGGTDTQYF
TRBJ2-7,TRBV6-2/TRBV6-3,.,TRBD2,TGTGCCAGCTTTGAGGCGGCTAGCGGGGGCTACGAGCAGTACTTC,CASFEAASGGYEQYF
TRBJ2-3,TRBV27,.,TRBD2,TGTGCCAGCAGCGGTCGGGTGACTAGCGGAGATACGCAGTATTTT,CASSGRVTSGDTQYF
TRBJ2-1,TRBV7-8,.,TRBD2,TGTGCCAGCCTCTCGGGGGGGTTGCACAATGAGCAGTTCTTC,CASLSGGLHNEQFF
TRBJ2-7,TRBV20-1,few,TRBD2,TGCAGTACTAGCGGGAGGCCGGGCTACGAGCAGTACTTC,CSTSGRPGYEQYF
TRBJ2-3,TRBV5-1,.,TRBD2,TGCGCCAGTTCTAGCGGGGGGAACACAGATACGCAGTATTTT,CASSSGGNTDTQYF
TRBJ2-1,TRBV20-1,.,.,TGCAGTGCTAGTCCAGGGAGCGATGAGCAGTTCTTC,CSASPGSDEQFF
TRBJ2-1,TRBV7-2,.,.,TGTGCCAGCATCCCGAATGACGGTGAGCAGTTCTTC,CASIPNDGEQFF
TRBJ2-7,TRBV20-1,many,.,TGCAGTGCCAGGGACCCGCGTGGAGAGCAGTACTTC,CSARDPRGEQYF
TRBJ1-2,TRBV10-3,.,TRBD1,TGTGCCATCAGGGGGACAGGGAATGAGAATGGCTACACCTTC,CAIRGTGNENGYTF
TRBJ1-5,TRBV4-3,few,TRBD1,TGCGCCAGCAGCCGGGACAGGGCTTCGAGCAATCAGCCCCAGCATTTT,CASSRDRASSNQPQHF
TRBJ2-3,TRBV20-1,many,TRBD2,TGCAGTGCTCAACCGTTAGCGGGGGGCACAGATACGCAGTATTTT,CSAQPLAGGTDTQYF
TRBJ2-1,TRBV5-6,few,.,TGTGCCAGCAGCTTGGACGGCGCCCATGAGCAGTTCTTC,CASSLDGAHEQFF
TRBJ2-2,TRBV20-1,once,TRBD2,TGCAGTGCCCTAGAGCGGGAGAGCACCGGGGAGCTGTTTTTT,CSALERESTGELFF
TRBJ1-1,TRBV5-1,once,.,TGCGCCAGCAGCTTGTATGGGGGGCAAGGCACTGAAGCTTTCTTT,CASSLYGGQGTEAFF
TRBJ2-5,TRBV2,.,.,TGTGCCGGGGGACGGCAACAAGAGACCCAGTACTTC,CAGGRQQETQYF
TRBJ2-3,TRBV9,.,TRBD2,TGTGCCAGCAGCGTGCCCAGACTAGCGGGAGGGGCAGATACGCAGTATTTT,CASSVPRLAGGADTQYF
TRBJ2-5,TRBV29-1,few,.,TGCAGCGTTGAACAGGGTGAAGAGACCCAGTACTTC,CSVEQGEETQYF